This record looks at one T cell receptor beta chain sequence and its context. Methods used by the authors: Reference gene primers were amplified, and this amplification served to estimate nucleated cell counts. TCRdb keeps only in-frame clones here, not all; method: immunoSEQ multiplex PCR. That table gives V, J and clone size, and the DNA gave D and trimming. Altogether about 190,000 clones are present, 75% to 90% being singletons, with the ten largest covering around 7%. Germline V gene sequence: CDR1 SGDLS, CDR2 YYNGEE. The V gene end was trimmed by 4 bases and the J gene end by 4 bases; junction bases not matched to a gene: 10. CDR3 length: 16 residues. These data come from a study of blood T cell repertoires in COVID-19. Background on the study: Sites in the United States, Italy and Spain provided acute and convalescent COVID-19 samples. The cDNA or gDNA used as material had been derived from T cells, B-cell-depleted T cells, or PBMCs.

The chain carries TRBV9 and TRBJ2-2, with 7 bases fitting TRBD1. Sequences were obtained from peripheral blood. The source of this sequence is a man aged 40-55 years with acute or convalescent COVID-19. The CDR3 nucleotides read TGTGCCAGCAGCATACAGGACAGGTTTATCACCGGGGAGCTGTTTTTT. This gives the protein CASSIQDRFITGELFF.